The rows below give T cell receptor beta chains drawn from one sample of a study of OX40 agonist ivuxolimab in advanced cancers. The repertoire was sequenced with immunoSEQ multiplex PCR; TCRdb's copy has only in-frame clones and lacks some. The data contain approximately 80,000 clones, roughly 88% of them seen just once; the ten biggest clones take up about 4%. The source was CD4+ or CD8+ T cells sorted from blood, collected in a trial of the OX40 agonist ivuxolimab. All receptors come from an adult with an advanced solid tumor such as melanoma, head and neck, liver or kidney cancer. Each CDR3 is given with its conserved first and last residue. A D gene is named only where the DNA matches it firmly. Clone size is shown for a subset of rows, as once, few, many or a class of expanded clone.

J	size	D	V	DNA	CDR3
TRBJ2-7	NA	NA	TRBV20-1	TGCAGTGCTAGACTAGCTGGGGAGCAGTACTTC	CSARLAGEQYF
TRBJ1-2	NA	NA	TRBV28	TGTGCCAGCAGTTTATACGGAAAGGGGATGGGGGGTGGTCCTGGCTACACCTTC	CASSLYGKGMGGGPGYTF
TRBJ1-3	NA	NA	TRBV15	TGTGCCACCAGCGCTTCCAGGGAATCTGGAAACACCATATATTTT	CATSASRESGNTIYF
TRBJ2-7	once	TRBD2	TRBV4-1	TGCGCCAGCAGCCGCATAGCGGGATCTTCCTACGAGCAGTACTTC	CASSRIAGSSYEQYF
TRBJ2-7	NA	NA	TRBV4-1	TGCGCCAGCAGCCAAGGGTCGCTTAGTCCCTACGAGCAGTACTTC	CASSQGSLSPYEQYF
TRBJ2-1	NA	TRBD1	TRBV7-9	TGTGCCAGCAGCGAGGACAGGGACCCATATAGCTCCTACAATGAGCAGTTCTTC	CASSEDRDPYSSYNEQFF
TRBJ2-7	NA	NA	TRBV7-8	TGTGCCAGCAGCCCCCGACTGGCCGTCGAGCAGTACTTC	CASSPRLAVEQYF
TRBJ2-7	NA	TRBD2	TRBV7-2	TGTGCCAGCAGCTTGGGACTAGTCTACGAGCAGTACTTC	CASSLGLVYEQYF
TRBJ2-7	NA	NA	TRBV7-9	TGTGCCAGCAGCTTGGAAGATTGGCAGGCCTACGAGCAGTACTTC	CASSLEDWQAYEQYF
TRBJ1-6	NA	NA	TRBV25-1	TGTGCCAGCAGTGAATCCCTGGGGGATAATTCACCCCTCCACTTT	CASSESLGDNSPLHF
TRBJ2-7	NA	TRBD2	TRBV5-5	TGTGCCAGCAGCAAAAAAAGCGGGAGCTACGAGCAGTACTTC	CASSKKSGSYEQYF
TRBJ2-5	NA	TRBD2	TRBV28	TGTGCCAGCAGTTTCGATAGCGGGAGGTGGAAGACCCAGTACTTC	CASSFDSGRWKTQYF
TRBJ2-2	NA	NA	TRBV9	TGTGCCAGCAATTCCGGTGGCACCGGGGAGCTGTTTTTT	CASNSGGTGELFF
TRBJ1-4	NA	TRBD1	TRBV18	TGTGCCAGCTCACCCCGGGACAGTACCGAGGCGGGTGAAAAACTGTTTTTT	CASSPRDSTEAGEKLFF
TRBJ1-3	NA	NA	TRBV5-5	TGTGCCAGCAGCCTCGGGTTGGGGGATGGAAACACCATATATTTT	CASSLGLGDGNTIYF
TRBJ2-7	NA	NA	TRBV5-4	TGTGCCAGCAGTCCAACCCCCGACGGCTACGAGCAGTACTTC	CASSPTPDGYEQYF
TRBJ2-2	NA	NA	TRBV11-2	TGTGCCAGCAGCTTAGTTGGGGGGCGAGCCGGGGAGCTGTTTTTT	CASSLVGGRAGELFF
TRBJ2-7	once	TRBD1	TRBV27	TGTGCCAGCAGATACTCCGGGACAGGGGTATTTGGCGAGCAGTACTTC	CASRYSGTGVFGEQYF
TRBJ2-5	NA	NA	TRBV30	TGTGCCTGGAGTGGGTCAGAGACCCAGTACTTC	CAWSGSETQYF
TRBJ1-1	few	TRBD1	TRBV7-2	TGTGCCAGCAACCAGGGGGTGGGGACGGCTGAAGCTTTCTTT	CASNQGVGTAEAFF
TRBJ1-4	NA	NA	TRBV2	TGTGCCAGCCGGAAGACCGGGACCCTAGGGGAAAAACTGTTTTTT	CASRKTGTLGEKLFF
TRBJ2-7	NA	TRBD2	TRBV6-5	TGTGCCAGCAGTTACTCAACTAGCGGGAGAAGCGAGCAGTACTTC	CASSYSTSGRSEQYF
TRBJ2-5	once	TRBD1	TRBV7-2	TGTGCCAGCAGTCGGGTACAGGGGACGGAGACCCAGTACTTC	CASSRVQGTETQYF
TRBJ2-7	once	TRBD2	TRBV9	TGTGCCAGCAGCCCCGGAGTAGCGGGAGTATACGAGCAGTACTTC	CASSPGVAGVYEQYF
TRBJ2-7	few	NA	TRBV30	TGTGCCTGGAGCGGGGGCGGGTACGAGCAGTACTTC	CAWSGGGYEQYF
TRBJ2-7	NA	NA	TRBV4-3	TGCGCCAGCAGCCAAGGATCCCTAGAGCAGTACTTC	CASSQGSLEQYF
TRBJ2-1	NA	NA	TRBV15	TGTGCCACCAGCCAGGGGGGAGGGTTGGGGACCCCTTTATACAATGAGCAGTTCTTC	CATSQGGGLGTPLYNEQFF
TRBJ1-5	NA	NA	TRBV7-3	TGTGCCAGCAGCTTAAGGGCGACTCGAGAGCATCAGCCCCAGCATTTT	CASSLRATREHQPQHF
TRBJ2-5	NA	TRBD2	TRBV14	TGTGCCAGCAGCCAAAAACGACTAGCGGGTCAAGAGACCCAGTACTTC	CASSQKRLAGQETQYF
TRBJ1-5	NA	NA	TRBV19	TGTGCCAGTAGTATAGGACACTCCGGAGGGTCTCAGCCCCAGCATTTT	CASSIGHSGGSQPQHF
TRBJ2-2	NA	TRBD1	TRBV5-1	TGCGCCAGCAGCCCCGGACAGGGTTCAACCGGGGAGCTGTTTTTT	CASSPGQGSTGELFF
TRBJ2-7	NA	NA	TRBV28	TGTGCCAGCTCCTATCGGGGGCAGGCCCTAGGCGAGCAGTACTTC	CASSYRGQALGEQYF
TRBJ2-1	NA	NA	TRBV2	TGTGCCAGCAGTGAAGCTAGGGACCATTGTTTCTTC	CASSEARDHCFF
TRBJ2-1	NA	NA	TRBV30	TGTGCCTGGACAGCTTACAATGAGCAGTTCTTC	CAWTAYNEQFF
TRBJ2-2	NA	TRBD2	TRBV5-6	TGTGCCAGCAGCACGCCCAGAGGACTAGCGGCTGTCACCGGGGAGCTGTTTTTT	CASSTPRGLAAVTGELFF
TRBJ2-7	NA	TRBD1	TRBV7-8	TGTGCCAGCGGGACAGGGGACACCTACGAGCAGTACTTC	CASGTGDTYEQYF
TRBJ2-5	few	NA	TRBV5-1	TGCGCCAGCAGCTCCTTGGGAGAATCGACCCAGTACTTC	CASSSLGESTQYF
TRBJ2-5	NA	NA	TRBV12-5	TGTGCTAGTGGTTTGAGTAGTTATTCAGAGACCCAGTACTTC	CASGLSSYSETQYF
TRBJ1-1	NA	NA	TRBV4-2	TGTGCCAGCAGCCCCCTAACAGGGATTAAGGGAACTGAAGCTTTCTTT	CASSPLTGIKGTEAFF
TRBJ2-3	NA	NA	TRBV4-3	TGCGCCAGCAGCCAAGTGAGGGTGGGCACAGATACGCAGTATTTT	CASSQVRVGTDTQYF
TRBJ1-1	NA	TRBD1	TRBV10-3	TGTGCCACCAGAGACGACAGGGACACTGAAGCTTTCTTT	CATRDDRDTEAFF
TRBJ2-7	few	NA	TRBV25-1	TGTGCCAGCAGTGAACAGGGGTCCTACGAGCAGTACTTC	CASSEQGSYEQYF
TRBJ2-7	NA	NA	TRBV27	TGTGCCAGCAGTTTAAGCCCCTCGGACGAGCAGTACTTC	CASSLSPSDEQYF
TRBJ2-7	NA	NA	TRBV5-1	TGCGCCAGCAGCTTGGGAGTGGGACTCTCCTACGAGCAGTACTTC	CASSLGVGLSYEQYF
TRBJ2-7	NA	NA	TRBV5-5	TGTGCCAGCAGCCCCCTTATTATCTCCTACGAGCAGTACTTC	CASSPLIISYEQYF
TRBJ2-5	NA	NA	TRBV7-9	TGTGCCTGTGGAGGGGATGAGACCCAGTACTTC	CACGGDETQYF
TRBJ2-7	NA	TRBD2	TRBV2	TGTGCCAGCAGTCCCCTAGCGGGAGGGAACGAGCAGTACTTC	CASSPLAGGNEQYF
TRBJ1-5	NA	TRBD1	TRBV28	TGTGCCAGCATATACCAGGAGGGACAGTCCCACAATCAGCCCCAGCATTTT	CASIYQEGQSHNQPQHF
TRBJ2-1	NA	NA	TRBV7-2	TGTGCCAGCAGCTTAGCCGGGCCGGAAAATGAGCAGTTCTTC	CASSLAGPENEQFF
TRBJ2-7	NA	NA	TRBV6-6	TGTGCCAGCAGTTCTTGGGACACGAACTACGAGCAGTACTTC	CASSSWDTNYEQYF
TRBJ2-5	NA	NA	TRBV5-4	TGTGCCAGCAGCGGCCCGCTCCAAGAGACCCAGTACTTC	CASSGPLQETQYF
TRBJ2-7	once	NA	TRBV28	TGTGCCAGCCAAGTTGACAGCTCCTACGAGCAGTACTTC	CASQVDSSYEQYF
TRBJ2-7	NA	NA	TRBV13	TGTGCCAGCAGCTTATATCCCACCGAGCAGTACTTC	CASSLYPTEQYF
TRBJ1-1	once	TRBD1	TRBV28	TGTGCCAGCAGTACACAGGGGGCGCAGTGGACTGAAGCTTTCTTT	CASSTQGAQWTEAFF
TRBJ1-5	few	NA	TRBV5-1	TGCGCCAGCAGCTTGGAGGGCCTTGGAAAGCCCCAGCATTTT	CASSLEGLGKPQHF
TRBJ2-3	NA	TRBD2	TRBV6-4	TGTGCCAGCAGTGACTCCGCGGGAGGGGGGGATACGCAGTATTTT	CASSDSAGGGDTQYF